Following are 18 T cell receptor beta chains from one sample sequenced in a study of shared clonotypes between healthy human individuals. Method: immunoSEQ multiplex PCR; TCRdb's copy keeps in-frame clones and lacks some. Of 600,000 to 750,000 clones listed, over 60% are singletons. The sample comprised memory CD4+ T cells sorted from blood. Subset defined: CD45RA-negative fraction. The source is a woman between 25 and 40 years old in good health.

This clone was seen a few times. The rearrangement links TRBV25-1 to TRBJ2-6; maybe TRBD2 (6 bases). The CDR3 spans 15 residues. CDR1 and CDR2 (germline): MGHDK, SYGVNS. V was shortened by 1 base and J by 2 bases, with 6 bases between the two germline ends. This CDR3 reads CASSEWGAGANVLTF. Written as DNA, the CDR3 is TGTGCCAGCAGTGAATGGGGGGCTGGGGCCAACGTCCTGACTTTC.

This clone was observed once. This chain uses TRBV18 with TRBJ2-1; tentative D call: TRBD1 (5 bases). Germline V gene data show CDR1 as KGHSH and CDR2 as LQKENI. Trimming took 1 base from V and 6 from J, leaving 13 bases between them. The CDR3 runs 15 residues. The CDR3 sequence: CASSPLPITGNEQFF. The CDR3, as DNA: TGTGCCAGCTCACCACTTCCCATTACAGGCAATGAGCAGTTCTTC.

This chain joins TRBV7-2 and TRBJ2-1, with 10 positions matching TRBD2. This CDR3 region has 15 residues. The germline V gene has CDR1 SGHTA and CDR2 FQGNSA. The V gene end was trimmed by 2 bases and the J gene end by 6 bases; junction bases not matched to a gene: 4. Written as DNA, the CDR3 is TGTGCCAGCAGCTTAAAAGGACTAGCGGTCAATGAGCAGTTCTTC. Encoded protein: CASSLKGLAVNEQFF. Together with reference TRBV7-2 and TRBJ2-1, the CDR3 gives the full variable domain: GAGVSQSPSNKVTEKGKDVELRCDPISGHTALYWYRQSLGQGLEFLIYFQGNSAPDKSGLPSDRFSAERTGGSVSTLTIQRTQQEDSAVYLCASSLKGLAVNEQFFGPGTRLTVL.

The CDR3 DNA follows: TGCGCCAGCAGCTCAGCCCCGGGACAGGGGCTTCCCGAGCAGTACTTC. This encodes CASSSAPGQGLPEQYF. J is TRBJ2-7 and V is TRBV5-1, with 10 bases fitting TRBD1. Trimming took 3 bases from V and 6 from J; bases not matched to a gene: 12. CDR3 length: 16 amino acids. Germline CDR1 is SGHRS and CDR2 is YFSETQ.

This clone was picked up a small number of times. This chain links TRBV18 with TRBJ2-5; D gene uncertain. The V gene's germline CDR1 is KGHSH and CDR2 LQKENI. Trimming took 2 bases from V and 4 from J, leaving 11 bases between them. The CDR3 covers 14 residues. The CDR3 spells CASSPEAFRETQYF. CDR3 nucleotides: TGTGCCAGCTCACCAGAGGCCTTTCGAGAGACCCAGTACTTC. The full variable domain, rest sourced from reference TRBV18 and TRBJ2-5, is NAGVMQNPRHLVRRRGQEARLRCSPMKGHSHVYWYRQLPEEGLKFMVYLQKENIIDESGMPKERFSAEFPKEGPSILRIQQVVRGDSAAYFCASSPEAFRETQYFGPGTRLLVL.

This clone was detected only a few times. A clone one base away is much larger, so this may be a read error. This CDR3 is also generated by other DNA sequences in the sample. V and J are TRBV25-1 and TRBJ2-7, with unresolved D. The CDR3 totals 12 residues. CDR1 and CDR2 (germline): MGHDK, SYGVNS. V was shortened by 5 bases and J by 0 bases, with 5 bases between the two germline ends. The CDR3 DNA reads TGTGCCAGCAGTCGGAGCTCCTACGAGCAGTACTTC. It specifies CASSRSSYEQYF.

The CDR3 spells CASSREAGELFF. In DNA form, the CDR3 reads TGTGCCAGCAGCAGGGAGGCCGGGGAGCTGTTTTTT. The gene calls are TRBV11-3 and TRBJ2-2; possible D gene TRBD2, 6 bases. The V gene's germline CDR1 is SGHNT and CDR2 YENEEA. Trimming took 5 bases from V and 6 from J, leaving 7 bases between them. The CDR3 is 12 residues long.

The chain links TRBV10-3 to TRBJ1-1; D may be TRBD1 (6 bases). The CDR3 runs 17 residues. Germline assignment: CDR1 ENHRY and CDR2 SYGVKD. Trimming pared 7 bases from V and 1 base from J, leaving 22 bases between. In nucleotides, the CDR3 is TGTGCCATCATCGGCCCGGGACACCGGAGGAAGAACACTGAAGCTTTCTTT. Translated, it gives CAIIGPGHRRKNTEAFF.

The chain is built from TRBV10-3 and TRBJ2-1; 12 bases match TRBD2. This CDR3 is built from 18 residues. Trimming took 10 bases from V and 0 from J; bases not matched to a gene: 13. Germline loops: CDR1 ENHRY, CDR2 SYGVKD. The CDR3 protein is CATTVTSGRSGSYNEQFF. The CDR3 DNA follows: TGTGCCACCACCGTGACTAGCGGGAGATCGGGCTCCTACAATGAGCAGTTCTTC.

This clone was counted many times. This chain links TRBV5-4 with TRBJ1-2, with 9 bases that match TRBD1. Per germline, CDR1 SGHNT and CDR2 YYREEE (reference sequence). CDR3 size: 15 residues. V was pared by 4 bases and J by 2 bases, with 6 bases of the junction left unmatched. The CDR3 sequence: CASSTRDRVNYGYTF. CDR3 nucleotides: TGTGCCAGCAGCACCCGGGACAGGGTGAACTATGGCTACACCTTC.

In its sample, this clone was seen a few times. In DNA form, the CDR3 reads TGTGCCAGCAGACCATCCCGGTCGGGCAATCAGCCCCAGCATTTT. Its translation: CASRPSRSGNQPQHF. The chain has TRBV27 and TRBJ1-5; D gene uncertain. Between the trimmed V and J ends, which lost 6 bases and 2 bases, there was a span of 14 bases. CDR1 MNHEY and CDR2 SMNVEV come from the germline V gene (reference sequence). The CDR3 has 15 residues.

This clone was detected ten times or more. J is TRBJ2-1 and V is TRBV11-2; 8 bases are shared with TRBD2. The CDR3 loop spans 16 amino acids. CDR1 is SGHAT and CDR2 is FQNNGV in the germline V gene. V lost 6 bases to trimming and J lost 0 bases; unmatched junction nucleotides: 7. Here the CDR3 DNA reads TGTGCCAGCAGTGCTAGCGGGTCCGTCTCCTACAATGAGCAGTTCTTC. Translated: CASSASGSVSYNEQFF. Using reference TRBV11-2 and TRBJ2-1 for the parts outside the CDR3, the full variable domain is EAGVAQSPRYKIIEKRQSVAFWCNPISGHATLYWYQQILGQGPKLLIQFQNNGVVDDSQLPKDRFSAERLKGVDSTLKIQPAKLEDSAVYLCASSASGSVSYNEQFFGPGTRLTVL.

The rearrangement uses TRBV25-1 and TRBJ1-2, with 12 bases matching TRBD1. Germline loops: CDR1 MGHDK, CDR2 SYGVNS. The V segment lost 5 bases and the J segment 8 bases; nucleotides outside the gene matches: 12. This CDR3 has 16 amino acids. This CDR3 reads CASSTPGTGGRSGYTF. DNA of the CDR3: TGTGCCAGCAGTACACCCGGGACAGGGGGCAGGTCGGGCTACACCTTC.

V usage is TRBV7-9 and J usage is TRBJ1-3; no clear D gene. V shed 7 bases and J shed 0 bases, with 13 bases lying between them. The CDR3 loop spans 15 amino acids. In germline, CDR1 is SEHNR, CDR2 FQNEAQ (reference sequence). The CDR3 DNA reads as TGTGCCAGCATCAGTAATGGGAGCTCTGGAAACACCATATATTTT. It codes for CASISNGSSGNTIYF.

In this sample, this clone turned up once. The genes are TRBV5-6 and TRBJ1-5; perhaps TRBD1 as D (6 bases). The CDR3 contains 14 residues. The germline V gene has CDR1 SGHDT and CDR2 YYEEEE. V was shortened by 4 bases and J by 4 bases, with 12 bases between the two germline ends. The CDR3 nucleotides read TGTGCCAGCAGCCGCGGGACACCTAATCAGCCCCAGCATTTT. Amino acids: CASSRGTPNQPQHF.

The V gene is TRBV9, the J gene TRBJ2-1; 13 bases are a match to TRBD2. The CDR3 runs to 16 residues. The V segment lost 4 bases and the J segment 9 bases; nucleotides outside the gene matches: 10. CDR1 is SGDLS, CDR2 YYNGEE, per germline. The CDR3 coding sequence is TGTGCCAGCAGCCTAACAGGGACTAGCGGGATAAGTGAGCAGTTCTTC. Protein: CASSLTGTSGISEQFF.

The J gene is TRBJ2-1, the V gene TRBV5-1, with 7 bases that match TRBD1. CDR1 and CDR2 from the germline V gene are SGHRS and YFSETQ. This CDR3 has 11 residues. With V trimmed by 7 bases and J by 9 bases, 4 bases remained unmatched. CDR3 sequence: CASGGQIEQFF. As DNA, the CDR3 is TGCGCCAGCGGGGGACAGATTGAGCAGTTCTTC.

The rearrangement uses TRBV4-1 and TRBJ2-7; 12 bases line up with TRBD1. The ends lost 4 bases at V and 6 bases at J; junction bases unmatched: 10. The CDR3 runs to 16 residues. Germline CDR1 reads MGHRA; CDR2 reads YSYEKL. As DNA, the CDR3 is TGCGCCAGCAGCCGATTCCCCGGGACAGGGGGCATCGAGCAGTACTTC. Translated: CASSRFPGTGGIEQYF.